This record covers a single TCR beta chain. Antigen specificity is unknown. This entry belongs to a study of T cell responses to AZD1222 COVID-19 vaccine. Study conclusions and caveats: At baseline, seropositivity was found in only 5 to 7 AZD1222 recipients.

Clones were sequenced by immunoSEQ multiplex PCR, and TCRdb holds only the in-frame ones, with some missing. The table shows over 100,000 clones, with around 90% occurring only once. With V trimmed by 6 bases and J by 6 bases, 10 bases remained unmatched. The length of the CDR3 is 16 residues. Germline CDR1 is MDHEN and CDR2 is SYDVKM. Second-dose intervals near 4 or 12 weeks were combined. The TCR originated in an adult who received the AZD1222 COVID-19 vaccine. The V gene is TRBV28, the J gene TRBJ1-6, with 8 positions matching TRBD1. The sample consisted of peripheral blood, taken 28 days after the second AZD1222 dose. CDR3 loop: CASSLPFGQGNSPLHF. The DNA for the CDR3 is TGTGCCAGCAGCCTCCCCTTTGGACAGGGTAATTCACCCCTCCACTTT.